This T cell receptor beta chain derives from a study of regulatory T cells in long-lasting Graves disease. Regarding this clonotype: Its antigen is as yet unknown.

The TCR beta library used iRepertoire HTBI primers with Arm-PCR amplification of CDR3. TCRdb re-derived calls from the multiplex PCR reads in MiXCR, one entry per CDR3 protein. Here the sample spans 560,000 or so distinct CDR3 sequences, 15% to 20% being singletons. Germline CDR1 reads SGHTS; CDR2 reads YDEGEE. V lost 1 base, J lost 6 bases, and 9 bases stayed unmatched. The length of the CDR3 is 16 residues. Stated time point: newly diagnosed GD, antithyroid drugs for less than 3 months. With RNA extracted from PBMCs as input, the TCR library was made. Study-level results: Thyroid tissue was not sampled; only peripheral blood was.

A further study also used this sample, focusing on T cells in Graves' hyperthyroidism and ophthalmopathy. That study reports: Patients were excluded for uncontrolled infection, other autoimmune disease, pregnancy or lactation. Most thyroid-expanded clonotypes above 0.001 were also found in blood. Ophthalmopathy was model-predicted a median about 6 months pre-onset.

V is TRBV5-8 and J is TRBJ1-5, with 8 bases matching TRBD1. The source of this sequence is a man aged 18 to 29 with Graves disease. Sequenced material: peripheral blood mononuclear cells (PBMCs), taken at new diagnosis, from a patient treated with antithyroid drugs. Written as DNA, the CDR3 is TGTGCCAGCAGCTTGACCTCGGGCAGGGGGCCTCAGCCCCAGCATTTT. Translating gives CASSLTSGRGPQPQHF.